The T cell receptor (beta chain) described here comes from a study of blood T cells in healthy people across ages. This clonotype was detected a few times. Its target is not known. V was pared by 0 bases and J by 6 bases, with 15 bases between. This CDR3 is built from 16 residues. CDR1 and CDR2 from the germline V gene are MNHNY and SVGAGI (reference sequence). The study, taken as a whole, reports: Among long-lived donors, naive CD4+ cells were more numerous and diversity higher than in aged donors.

The second PCR ran roughly 6 to 11 cycles with a sample-barcoded 5' primer and J-beta primers. TCRdb used MiXCR to reprocess the 5' RACE reads, holding one entry per CDR3 protein. The sample consists of hundreds of thousands of distinct CDR3 sequences, approximately 22% of them appearing once. The clonotype comes from a man aged 70-80 years in good health. The chain is built from TRBV6-6 and TRBJ1-5; D gene unclear. Sequencing used blood. For the CDR3, the DNA is TGTGCCAGCAGTTACTCGCTGGAGGGAATAGGTCAGCCCCAGCATTTT. It encodes CASSYSLEGIGQPQHF.